The next 28 T cell receptor beta chains were all read from a single sample in a study of Ad26.COV2.S vaccination and SARS-CoV-2 variants. Treatment of the sample: roughly 20 received Ad26.COV2.S at low or high dose, single or two shots; about five received placebo; per-sample allocation not given. The samples were gathered on day 63 after the first injection of vaccine or placebo. Profiling relied on immunoSEQ multiplex PCR, and the TCRdb table lists in-frame clones only, not all of them. The sample lists around 300,000 clones, more than 85% seen once, with approximately 5% in the top ten. Source: peripheral blood, taken in a trial of Ad26.COV2.S vaccine versus placebo. The receptors were sampled from a person between 18 and 59 years old who received the Ad26.COV2.S COVID-19 vaccine or a placebo.

This clone was seen just once. The gene calls are TRBV6-5 and TRBJ2-1, with 7 bases aligning to TRBD1. With V trimmed by 5 bases and J by 9 bases, 10 bases remained unmatched. CDR1 and CDR2 from the germline V gene are MNHEY and SVGAGI. The CDR3 runs to 14 residues. The CDR3 loop is CASSISTGTGEQFF. The CDR3 nucleotides read TGTGCCAGCAGTATATCGACAGGGACGGGTGAGCAGTTCTTC.

V gene TRBV5-1 combines with J gene TRBJ2-1, with TRBD1 identical over 8 bases. Germline lookup yields CDR1 SGHRS and CDR2 YFSETQ. J gave up 5 bases and V 2 bases, and 6 bases lay outside the gene matches. This CDR3 is 15 amino acids long. Here the CDR3 DNA reads TGCGCCAGCAGCTTAACGGGACAGGTAAACAATGAGCAGTTCTTC. It specifies CASSLTGQVNNEQFF.

CDR3 sequence: CASSEYRLTQYF. The CDR3 nucleotides are TGTGCCAGCAGTGAATATCGTTTGACGCAGTATTTT. The chain employs TRBV2 and TRBJ2-3, with D hard to call. V lost 2 bases, J lost 9 bases, and 9 bases lay in between. The CDR3 runs 12 residues. Germline V gene data show CDR1 as SNHLY and CDR2 as FYNNEI.

The chain couples TRBV20-1 to TRBJ2-1; tentative D call: TRBD1 (5 bases). The CDR3 runs 11 residues. The V and J ends lost 3 bases and 10 bases respectively, with 10 bases between them. CDR1 and CDR2 from the germline V gene are DFQATT and SNEGSKA (reference sequence). The CDR3 here is CSASIPGEQFF. The DNA of the CDR3 is TGCAGTGCTAGTATCCCAGGGGAGCAGTTCTTC.

CDR3 residues: CASSETSGGQETQYF. The CDR3 bases are TGTGCCAGCAGCGAGACTAGCGGGGGGCAAGAGACCCAGTACTTC. The chain uses TRBV9 and TRBJ2-5; 13 positions agree with TRBD2. After removal of 3 bases from V and 2 bases from J, the junction contained 1 base not matched to a gene. Germline values: CDR1 SGDLS, CDR2 YYNGEE. CDR3 length equals 15 residues. The entire variable domain, with the rest obtained from reference TRBV9 and TRBJ2-5, is as follows: DSGVTQTPKHLITATGQRVTLRCSPRSGDLSVYWYQQSLDQGLQFLIQYYNGEERAKGNILERFSAQQFPDLHSELNLSSLELGDSALYFCASSETSGGQETQYFGPGTRLLVL.

The V gene is TRBV24-1, the J gene TRBJ2-5; the match to TRBD2 covers 10 bases. The germline V gene encodes CDR1 KGHDR and CDR2 SFDVKD. This CDR3 spans 15 amino acids. Losses at the gene ends were 1 base for V and 4 bases for J; bases not matched to a gene: 2. The CDR3, as DNA: TGTGCCACCAGTGATTTTCTAGCGGGGGCAGAGACCCAGTACTTC. Encoded protein: CATSDFLAGAETQYF.

This chain links TRBV28 with TRBJ1-5, with D tentatively TRBD1 (6 bases). Trimming cost V 7 bases and J 2 bases, with 15 bases left between them. This CDR3 contains 15 residues. CDR1 and CDR2 from the germline V gene are MDHEN and SYDVKM. Here the CDR3 reads CASILGGGGNQPQHF. The CDR3 nucleotides read TGTGCCAGCATCCTTGGGGGCGGCGGCAATCAGCCCCAGCATTTT. Full variable domain (rest looked up from reference TRBV28 and TRBJ1-5): DVKVTQSSRYLVKRTGEKVFLECVQDMDHENMFWYRQDPGLGLRLIYFSYDVKMKEKGDIPEGYSVSREKKERFSLILESASTNQTSMYLCASILGGGGNQPQHFGDGTRLSIL.

The chain couples TRBV28 to TRBJ1-1, with 7 nucleotides matching TRBD1. This CDR3 spans 15 amino acids. Germline values: CDR1 MDHEN, CDR2 SYDVKM. V shed 5 bases and J 2 bases; nucleotides not matched to a gene: 8. CDR3 nucleotides: TGTGCCAGCAGTAGTCCAGGGGGAGACAACACTGAAGCTTTCTTT. This sequence encodes CASSSPGGDNTEAFF.

J is TRBJ2-7 and V is TRBV18, with D possibly being TRBD1 or TRBD2 (6 bases each). The V and J ends lost 2 bases and 7 bases respectively, with 15 bases between them. This CDR3 is 14 amino acids long. Germline CDR1 is KGHSH and CDR2 is LQKENI. The CDR3 sequence: CASSPGFGGEEQYF. CDR3 sequence (DNA): TGTGCCAGCTCACCAGGGTTCGGGGGCGAAGAGCAGTACTTC.

This clone appeared a few times. This chain links TRBV20-1 with TRBJ2-7; a weak D match, TRBD2 (6 bases). Germline loops: CDR1 DFQATT, CDR2 SNEGSKA (reference sequence). V lost 3 bases and J lost 7, with 16 bases in between. The CDR3 has 13 residues. DNA for the CDR3: TGCAGTGCTAGTAAGGCAGCGGGTGATGAGCAGTACTTC. Protein sequence: CSASKAAGDEQYF.

The genes are TRBV19 and TRBJ2-1, with 7 bases identical to TRBD1. V was clipped by 1 base and J by 1 base; unmatched bases: 1. From germline, CDR1 is LNHDA and CDR2 SQIVND (reference sequence). The CDR3 consists of 15 residues. The CDR3 DNA reads as TGTGCCAGTAGTATAGGGGGACAGTCCTACAATGAGCAGTTCTTC. Amino acids: CASSIGGQSYNEQFF.

V gene TRBV28 combines with J gene TRBJ1-5; 9 positions agree with TRBD1. The germline V gene encodes CDR1 MDHEN and CDR2 SYDVKM. Trimming took 6 bases from V and 3 from J; bases not matched to a gene: 12. CDR3 length: 17 residues. The CDR3 coding sequence is TGTGCCAGCAGGTCCGGGACAGGGCGATGGCTCAATCAGCCCCAGCATTTT. Translated, it gives CASRSGTGRWLNQPQHF.

V and J are TRBV10-3 and TRBJ2-1; 8 bases fit TRBD2. CDR1 and CDR2 from the germline V gene are ENHRY and SYGVKD. The CDR3 covers 15 residues. V shed 6 bases and J 7 bases; nucleotides not matched to a gene: 11. CDR3 loop: CAISPYPTSGNEQFF. CDR3 sequence (DNA): TGTGCCATCAGCCCGTACCCAACTAGCGGAAATGAGCAGTTCTTC.

This rearrangement joins TRBV9 to TRBJ1-1; 7 nucleotides line up with TRBD1. The germline V gene has CDR1 SGDLS and CDR2 YYNGEE. The CDR3 runs 16 residues. Trimming cost V 4 bases and J 1 base; bases outside gene matches: 10. CDR3 sequence: CASSPGGAGGNTEAFF. CDR3 sequence (DNA): TGTGCCAGCAGCCCAGGGGGTGCAGGGGGGAACACTGAAGCTTTCTTT.

The chain joins TRBV27 to TRBJ1-1; 8 positions agree with TRBD1. V gave up 8 bases and J gave up 0 bases; unmatched junction bases: 5. The CDR3 totals 14 residues. Germline CDR1 MNHEY, CDR2 SMNVEV (reference sequence). CDR3 in amino acids: CASHPDRVNTEAFF. The CDR3, as DNA: TGTGCCAGCCACCCGGACAGGGTGAACACTGAAGCTTTCTTT.

The rearrangement uses TRBV10-3 and TRBJ1-3, with 10 nucleotides matching TRBD1. Germline V lookup: CDR1 ENHRY, CDR2 SYGVKD. V lost 6 bases, J lost 12 bases, and 14 bases stayed unmatched. The CDR3 is 15 residues long. The CDR3 nucleotides are TGTGCCATCAGCGCCCCGACAGGGGGCAGTCCCATCATATATTTT. Amino acid sequence: CAISAPTGGSPIIYF.

This chain joins TRBV5-5 and TRBJ1-1; D perhaps matches TRBD1 (6 bases). CDR1 is SGHKS, CDR2 YYEKEE, per germline (reference sequence). The CDR3 spans 14 residues. V dropped 1 base and J dropped 1 base, with 8 bases sitting between them. CDR3 region: CASSLTGSNTEAFF. CDR3 DNA: TGTGCCAGCAGCTTGACAGGGTCGAACACTGAAGCTTTCTTT.

The CDR3 spells CASSLTAGAGNEQFF. The CDR3 region has the DNA TGCGCCAGCAGCCTAACAGCGGGAGCTGGGAATGAGCAGTTCTTC. The chain has TRBV5-1 and TRBJ2-1, with 8 bases fitting TRBD2. The germline V gene has CDR1 SGHRS and CDR2 YFSETQ. The CDR3 extends over 15 amino acids. V shed 4 bases, J shed 7 bases, and the junction held 10 bases outside the gene matches. Drawing the rest from reference TRBV5-1 and TRBJ2-1, the complete variable domain is KAGVTQTPRYLIKTRGQQVTLSCSPISGHRSVSWYQQTPGQGLQFLFEYFSETQRNKGNFPGRFSGRQFSNSRSEMNVSTLELGDSALYLCASSLTAGAGNEQFFGPGTRLTVL.

The rearrangement links TRBV10-1 to TRBJ2-5, with TRBD2 matching 14 bases. The CDR3 totals 16 residues. V shed 6 bases and J 1 base; nucleotides not matched to a gene: 4. Germline-derived CDR1 and CDR2 are WNHNN and SYGVQD (reference sequence). The CDR3 sequence: CASSPGLAGAQETQYF. In DNA, the CDR3 is TGCGCCAGCAGCCCGGGACTAGCGGGAGCCCAAGAGACCCAGTACTTC.

The rearrangement joins TRBV14 to TRBJ1-2; tentatively, D is TRBD1 (5 bases). Germline V gives CDR1 SGHDN, CDR2 FVKESK. Trimming shortened V by 0 bases and J by 8 bases, and 10 bases separated the two germline ends. This CDR3 is built from 13 residues. The CDR3 sequence is CASSQDLGDGYTF. The CDR3 nucleotides read TGTGCCAGCAGCCAAGATCTCGGGGACGGCTACACCTTC. The variable domain in full, completed from reference TRBV14 and TRBJ1-2, reads EAGVTQFPSHSVIEKGQTVTLRCDPISGHDNLYWYRRVMGKEIKFLLHFVKESKQDESGMPNNRFLAERTGGTYSTLKVQPAELEDSGVYFCASSQDLGDGYTFGSGTRLTVV.

The V call is TRBV6-2 or TRBV6-3, the J call TRBJ2-6; 8 positions match TRBD1. The CDR3 has 19 residues. Germline CDR1 is MNHEY and CDR2 is SVGEGT. Trimming removed 2 bases from V and 0 bases from J; junction bases left unmatched: 9. CDR3 region: CASSYEEQGDFSGANVLTF. The CDR3 bases are TGTGCCAGCAGTTACGAGGAACAGGGGGACTTCTCTGGGGCCAACGTCCTGACTTTC.

This rearrangement joins TRBV6-5 to TRBJ2-5; tentatively, D is TRBD1 (5 bases). CDR3 length: 13 amino acids. The ends were cut back, 4 bases at V and 2 bases at J, with 8 bases in the middle. Germline V gives CDR1 MNHEY, CDR2 SVGAGI. The CDR3: CASSSTGQETQYF. The CDR3 DNA follows: TGTGCCAGCAGTTCTACAGGACAAGAGACCCAGTACTTC.

The chain carries TRBV27 and TRBJ2-2, with 7 bases aligning to TRBD1. V lost 4 bases, J lost 8 bases, and 10 bases stayed unmatched. In germline, CDR1 is MNHEY, CDR2 SMNVEV (reference sequence). The CDR3 sequence is 15 residues long. The CDR3 nucleotides read TGTGCCAGCAGTTCTTGGGCAGGGGGTATGGGGGAGCTGTTTTTT. This translates into CASSSWAGGMGELFF.

The chain links TRBV27 to TRBJ1-4; no clear D. The CDR3 totals 14 residues. Germline V gene sequence: CDR1 MNHEY, CDR2 SMNVEV (reference sequence). The ends were cut back, 2 bases at V and 8 bases at J, with 12 bases in the middle. CDR3 in amino acids: CASSLRRVGEKLFF. The CDR3 DNA sequence: TGTGCCAGCAGTTTAAGAAGGGTTGGCGAAAAACTGTTTTTT.

This chain joins TRBV9 and TRBJ2-1; possibly TRBD2 for D (5 bases). Trimming stripped 2 bases from V and 0 bases from J, with 6 bases between. The CDR3 is 14 residues long. CDR1 and CDR2 from the germline V gene are SGDLS and YYNGEE. The CDR3 nucleotides are TGTGCCAGCAGCGTGAGCGGCTCCTACAATGAGCAGTTCTTC. This sequence encodes CASSVSGSYNEQFF. Full variable domain (remainder filled in from reference TRBV9 and TRBJ2-1): DSGVTQTPKHLITATGQRVTLRCSPRSGDLSVYWYQQSLDQGLQFLIQYYNGEERAKGNILERFSAQQFPDLHSELNLSSLELGDSALYFCASSVSGSYNEQFFGPGTRLTVL.

J is TRBJ2-1 and V is TRBV2; D unclear. Germline CDR1 and CDR2: SNHLY and FYNNEI. The CDR3 extends over 14 amino acids. V shed 7 bases and J shed 8 bases, with 18 bases lying between them. The CDR3 reads CASKRTSIGDEQFF. The CDR3 nucleotides are TGTGCCAGCAAAAGGACCTCCATCGGCGATGAGCAGTTCTTC.

V usage is TRBV28 and J usage is TRBJ1-1, with D possibly being TRBD1 (5 bases). CDR3 size: 18 residues. V was trimmed by 1 base and J by 4 bases, leaving 22 bases between them. Germline assignment: CDR1 MDHEN and CDR2 SYDVKM. CDR3 in amino acids: CASSLSFGEAGMPTEAFF. The DNA for the CDR3 is TGTGCCAGCAGTTTATCCTTCGGGGAGGCAGGGATGCCCACTGAAGCTTTCTTT.

CDR3 bases: TGTGCCAGCAGCATTAGCGGGAACACCGGGGAGCTGTTTTTT. This encodes CASSISGNTGELFF. V and J are TRBV28 and TRBJ2-2, with a weak D call TRBD2 (6 bases). The CDR3 is 14 amino acids. Trimming pared 6 bases from V and 1 base from J, leaving 9 bases between. Germline values: CDR1 MDHEN, CDR2 SYDVKM.